This entry concerns a single TCR beta chain. This specimen comes from a study of blood T cell repertoires in COVID-19. Germline-derived CDR1 and CDR2 are SEHNR and FQNEAQ (reference sequence). This CDR3 has 15 residues. The trim removed 5 bases at V and 8 bases at J, leaving 10 bases unmatched. The assay was immunoSEQ multiplex PCR, and TCRdb's table has in-frame clones only and misses some. This sample has around 250,000 clones, with 80% to 90% found just once. Sequences were obtained from PBMCs or T cells enriched from blood (not recorded which). The sequence was obtained from a woman aged 50 to 60 who had recovered from COVID-19. The chain has TRBV7-9 and TRBJ1-4; TRBD1 matches 8 bases. The CDR3 DNA reads as TGTGCCAGCAGCCTCCGGACAGGGCGTTACGAAAAACTGTTTTTT. Translation: CASSLRTGRYEKLFF. Looking up the rest from reference TRBV7-9 and TRBJ1-4 gives the full variable domain: DTGVSQNPRHKITKRGQNVTFRCDPISEHNRLYWYRQTLGQGPEFLTYFQNEAQLEKSRLLSDRFSAERPKGSFSTLEIQRTEQGDSAMYLCASSLRTGRYEKLFFGSGTQLSVL.